Listed below are T cell receptor beta chains from one sample, sequenced in a study of OX40 agonist ivuxolimab in advanced cancers. Assay used: immunoSEQ multiplex PCR; TCRdb lists only in-frame clones, some missing. In the table there are about 99,000 clones, 90% to 96% of which are singletons. The sequencing used CD4+ or CD8+ T cells sorted from blood, collected in a trial of the OX40 agonist ivuxolimab. Receptor source: an adult with an advanced solid tumor such as melanoma, head and neck, liver or kidney cancer. The CDR3 runs from the conserved cysteine through the conserved F or W. A D gene is named only where the DNA matches it firmly. Size is omitted from some rows. Given values are once, few, many or a class for expanded clones.

abundance,d_gene,v_gene,j_gene,CDR3aa,CDR3nt
.,TRBD1,TRBV5-1,TRBJ1-5,CASSPGQGNQPQHF,TGCGCCAGCAGCCCAGGACAGGGCAATCAGCCCCAGCATTTT
few,.,TRBV5-1,TRBJ2-7,CASSPEGASYEQYF,TGCGCCAGCAGCCCGGAAGGGGCCTCCTACGAGCAGTACTTC
.,.,TRBV4-1,TRBJ2-7,CASSPRESGSYEQYF,TGCGCCAGCAGCCCCAGGGAATCGGGCTCCTACGAGCAGTACTTC
.,TRBD1,TRBV28,TRBJ2-7,CASSPRRGQSYEQYF,TGTGCCAGCAGTCCGCGAAGGGGGCAGTCCTACGAGCAGTACTTC
.,TRBD1,TRBV27,TRBJ1-4,CASSHTGGFGEKLFF,TGTGCCAGCAGTCACACAGGGGGCTTTGGTGAAAAACTGTTTTTT
.,TRBD2,TRBV4-3,TRBJ2-7,CASSQGGGRAEEQYF,TGCGCCAGCAGCCAAGGGGGCGGGAGGGCCGAAGAGCAGTACTTC
once,TRBD1,TRBV5-1,TRBJ2-5,CASSLGQEQETQYF,TGCGCCAGCAGCCTGGGACAGGAGCAAGAGACCCAGTACTTC
.,.,TRBV6-5,TRBJ1-2,CASSPGAGQGYTF,TGTGCCAGCAGTCCTGGGGCAGGGCAGGGCTACACCTTC
.,TRBD1,TRBV7-9,TRBJ2-4,CASSYKPGQVAKNIQYF,TGTGCCAGCAGCTACAAGCCGGGACAGGTGGCCAAAAACATTCAGTACTTC
.,TRBD2,TRBV11-1,TRBJ2-5,CASSLLAGDRETQYF,TGTGCCAGCAGCTTACTAGCGGGAGACAGGGAGACCCAGTACTTC
.,TRBD2,TRBV6-1,TRBJ2-1,CASSEGAWRESRNEQFF,TGTGCCAGCAGTGAAGGGGCATGGCGGGAGTCCCGGAATGAGCAGTTCTTC
.,TRBD1,TRBV28,TRBJ2-7,CASSYSKQGFSYEQYF,TGTGCCAGCAGTTACTCAAAACAGGGGTTCTCCTACGAGCAGTACTTC
.,.,TRBV7-9,TRBJ2-7,CASSSVSTGSLPYEQYF,TGTGCCAGCAGCTCCGTATCTACGGGAAGCTTGCCTTACGAGCAGTACTTC
.,TRBD2,TRBV27,TRBJ2-7,CASSLWGGGYEQYF,TGTGCCAGCAGTTTATGGGGGGGTGGATACGAGCAGTACTTC
.,.,TRBV19,TRBJ2-6,CASAQESGANVLTF,TGTGCCAGTGCTCAGGAGTCTGGGGCCAACGTCCTGACTTTC
.,.,TRBV7-9,TRBJ1-2,CASTQGDFYGYTF,TGTGCCAGCACCCAAGGTGACTTCTATGGCTACACCTTC
.,TRBD1,TRBV13,TRBJ2-2,CASSPGTGVRGELFF,TGTGCCAGCAGCCCCGGGACAGGGGTAAGGGGGGAGCTGTTTTTT
.,.,TRBV6-6,TRBJ1-6,CASSRDPNSPLHF,TGTGCCAGCAGCCGGGACCCTAATTCACCCCTCCACTTT
.,.,TRBV4-3,TRBJ1-2,CASSQNRQYGYTF,TGCGCCAGCAGCCAAAACAGGCAGTATGGCTACACCTTC
.,TRBD2,TRBV9,TRBJ2-1,CASSGRLVAGAYNEQFF,TGTGCCAGCAGCGGCCGACTAGTAGCGGGAGCCTACAATGAGCAGTTCTTC
.,.,TRBV19,TRBJ2-7,CASSIDLYTTYEQYF,TGTGCCAGTAGTATAGATTTGTACACCACCTACGAGCAGTACTTC
few,TRBD1,TRBV7-9,TRBJ2-7,CASSSRTGETYEQYF,TGTGCCAGCAGCTCACGGACAGGGGAAACCTACGAGCAGTACTTC
.,.,TRBV5-4,TRBJ2-7,CASSFESYEQYF,TGTGCCAGCAGCTTTGAGAGCTACGAGCAGTACTTC
.,.,TRBV6-6,TRBJ2-2,CASSYFPDSGELFF,TGTGCCAGCAGTTACTTTCCCGATTCCGGGGAGCTGTTTTTT
.,TRBD1,TRBV6-5,TRBJ2-3,CASSYKGAHSTDTQYF,TGTGCCAGCAGTTACAAGGGGGCTCATAGCACAGATACGCAGTATTTT
.,TRBD2,TRBV7-9,TRBJ2-1,CASNSREDGGNEQFF,TGTGCCAGCAACTCACGGGAGGACGGGGGCAATGAGCAGTTCTTC
.,TRBD1,TRBV27,TRBJ2-7,CASSFGPRGHEQYF,TGTGCCAGCAGTTTCGGCCCCAGGGGGCACGAGCAGTACTTC
.,.,TRBV7-8,TRBJ2-7,CASSLAQEYYEQYF,TGTGCCAGCAGCTTAGCACAAGAGTACTACGAGCAGTACTTC
.,.,TRBV27,TRBJ2-1,CASSFEGTDSSYNEQFF,TGTGCCAGCAGTTTTGAAGGGACTGACAGCTCCTACAATGAGCAGTTCTTC
.,.,TRBV7-9,TRBJ2-7,CASSRSSTYPYEQYF,TGTGCCAGCAGCCGATCATCCACGTACCCCTACGAGCAGTACTTC
.,.,TRBV4-1,TRBJ2-7,CASSQGSAEGYEQYF,TGCGCCAGCAGCCAAGGTTCAGCGGAAGGCTACGAGCAGTACTTC
.,.,TRBV4-3,TRBJ2-3,CASSPGLSRTDTQYF,TGCGCCAGCAGCCCCGGACTATCCCGCACAGATACGCAGTATTTT
once,.,TRBV25-1,TRBJ1-4,CASSDLGRGEKLFF,TGTGCCAGCAGTGACTTAGGCCGGGGTGAAAAACTGTTTTTT
.,.,TRBV18,TRBJ2-1,CASSYLVDEQFF,TGTGCCAGCTCATACTTAGTGGATGAGCAGTTCTTC
.,.,TRBV14,TRBJ2-7,CASSHLVEPWIRYF,TGTGCCAGCAGCCATCTGGTTGAACCCTGGATTCGGTACTTC
once,.,TRBV27,TRBJ2-7,CASSFGRAYEQYF,TGTGCCAGCAGTTTTGGACGGGCCTACGAGCAGTACTTC
.,TRBD2,TRBV6-4,TRBJ2-2,CASRPGTMAGELFF,TGTGCCAGCAGGCCCGGGACTATGGCCGGGGAGCTGTTTTTT
.,TRBD2,TRBV27,TRBJ2-3,CASSPLAGGLTDTQYF,TGTGCCAGCAGTCCCCTAGCGGGAGGGCTCACAGATACGCAGTATTTT
.,TRBD1,TRBV7-3,TRBJ2-5,CASSLPGTGVLETQYF,TGTGCCAGCAGCTTACCGGGGACAGGGGTCTTGGAGACCCAGTACTTC
.,.,TRBV5-5,TRBJ2-7,CASSLQGSGEQYF,TGTGCCAGCAGCTTGCAGGGTTCGGGGGAGCAGTACTTC
.,TRBD2,TRBV19,TRBJ2-1,CASSGGLAVYNEQFF,TGTGCCAGTAGTGGGGGACTAGCGGTCTACAATGAGCAGTTCTTC
.,TRBD1,TRBV6-5,TRBJ2-2,CASSGTATGELFF,TGTGCCAGCAGCGGGACAGCGACCGGGGAGCTGTTTTTT
.,.,TRBV28,TRBJ1-1,CASRTKLKSINTEAFF,TGTGCCAGCAGAACTAAACTTAAGAGTATTAACACTGAAGCTTTCTTT
once,.,TRBV7-3,TRBJ2-3,CASSLIGTDTQYF,TGTGCCAGCAGCTTAATAGGCACAGATACGCAGTATTTT
.,TRBD1,TRBV5-4,TRBJ2-2,CASSLGTGIANTGELFF,TGTGCCAGCAGCTTGGGGACAGGAATCGCGAACACCGGGGAGCTGTTTTTT
once,TRBD2,TRBV19,TRBJ2-5,CASSSRLAGYQETQYF,TGTGCCAGTAGTAGCCGTCTAGCGGGGTACCAAGAGACCCAGTACTTC
.,TRBD2,TRBV19,TRBJ2-7,CASSIAPGLPSYEQYF,TGTGCCAGTAGTATAGCTCCGGGACTACCGTCCTACGAGCAGTACTTC
.,.,TRBV10-3,TRBJ1-1,CAISVGRTEAFF,TGTGCCATCAGTGTTGGAAGGACTGAAGCTTTCTTT